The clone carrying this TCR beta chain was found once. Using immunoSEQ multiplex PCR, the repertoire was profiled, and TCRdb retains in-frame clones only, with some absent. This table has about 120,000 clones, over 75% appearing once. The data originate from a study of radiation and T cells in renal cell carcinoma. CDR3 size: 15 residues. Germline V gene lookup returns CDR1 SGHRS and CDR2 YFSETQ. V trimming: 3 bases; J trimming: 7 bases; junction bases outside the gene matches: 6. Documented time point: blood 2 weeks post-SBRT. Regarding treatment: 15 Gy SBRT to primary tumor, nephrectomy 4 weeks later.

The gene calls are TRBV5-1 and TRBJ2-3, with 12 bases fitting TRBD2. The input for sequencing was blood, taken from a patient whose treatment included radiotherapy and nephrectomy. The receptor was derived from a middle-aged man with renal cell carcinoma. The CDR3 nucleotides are TGCGCCAGCAGCTCTAGCGGGGGGGAGGTAAATACGCAGTATTTT. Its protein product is CASSSSGGEVNTQYF.